The 32 T cell receptor beta chains listed next were all sequenced from one sample in a study of cytomegalovirus exposure and HLA in healthy donors (dated by TCRdb to between 2016 and 2019). Library preparation employed the immunoSEQ multiplex PCR assay. The multiplex PCR relied on a mix of 60 forward primers for TCR Vbeta segments and 13 reverse primers for TCR Jbeta segments. Not all clones reach the TCRdb copy of this immuneACCESS table, which keeps in-frame sequences only. Checked studies attribute under half of the gap to unresolved V genes and leave the rest unexplained. Across this sample there are 110,000 or so clones, with 67% seen only once. The ten largest clones capture 7.5% to 9% of the sample. Sequencing used PBMCs. The receptors stem from a man aged 18-30 years in good health and CMV-seropositive.

The gene calls are TRBV10-3 and TRBJ1-3; D call uncertain. V was pared by 0 bases and J by 2 bases, with 8 bases between. The CDR3 sequence is 15 residues long. Germline CDR1 and CDR2: ENHRY and SYGVKD. CDR3 sequence (DNA): TGTGCCATCAGTGAGTCCGGAGGGACTGGAAACACCATATATTTT. Amino acids: CAISESGGTGNTIYF.

The chain combines TRBV28 with TRBJ2-7; TRBD1 aligns across 8 bases. The CDR3 is 13 amino acids. J lost 6 bases, V lost 5 bases, and 6 bases had no gene match. The germline V gene has CDR1 MDHEN and CDR2 SYDVKM. The CDR3 protein is CASSRQGWGEQYF. The CDR3 DNA sequence: TGTGCCAGCAGTCGACAGGGGTGGGGCGAGCAGTACTTC.

The chain links TRBV5-4 to TRBJ1-1, with TRBD1 matching 9 bases. J gave up 4 bases and V 3 bases, and 10 bases lay outside the gene matches. CDR3 length equals 16 residues. Looked up from germline, CDR1 is SGHNT and CDR2 is YYREEE (reference sequence). CDR3 protein: CASSSFNRGPGTEAFF. Written as DNA, the CDR3 is TGTGCCAGCAGCTCCTTTAACAGGGGGCCGGGCACTGAAGCTTTCTTT.

This sequence joins TRBV4-2 and TRBJ2-5; TRBD2 matches at 12 bases. This CDR3 comprises 19 residues. Trimming took 3 bases from V and 5 from J; bases not matched to a gene: 16. Germline V gives CDR1 LGHNA, CDR2 YNFKEQ. The CDR3 region is CASSHPAASGGDPRETQYF. Written as DNA, the CDR3 is TGTGCCAGCAGCCACCCCGCGGCTAGCGGGGGGGACCCCAGGGAGACCCAGTACTTC.

This clone was counted a single time. Germline is not matched at one junction end, which may reflect a read error. The same CDR3 also results from other DNA sequences found in this sample. The chain is built from TRBV11-3 and TRBJ1-5, with D hard to call. The CDR3 covers 13 residues. Looked up from germline, CDR1 is SGHNT and CDR2 is YENEEA. The CDR3 sequence: CASSLEQNQPQHF. The CDR3, as DNA: TGTGCCAGCAGCTTAGAACAGAATCAGCCCCAGCACTTT.

The V gene is TRBV6-1, the J gene TRBJ2-6; the D gene is possibly TRBD2 (6 bases). Germline V gene data show CDR1 as MNHNS and CDR2 as SASEGT. The V end was cut by 1 base, the J end by 2 bases, with 9 bases between. The CDR3 has 16 amino acids. Here the CDR3 reads CASSEVRDPGANVLTF. The DNA of the CDR3 is TGTGCCAGCAGTGAAGTGCGGGACCCTGGGGCCAACGTCCTGACTTTC.

Only one count was recorded for this clone. The rearrangement uses TRBV4-1 and TRBJ1-5, with TRBD1 identical over 8 bases. The CDR3 spans 17 residues. Germline loops: CDR1 MGHRA, CDR2 YSYEKL. Trimming cost V 0 bases and J 7 bases; bases outside gene matches: 11. The CDR3 sequence is CASSQDDGGTGFQPQHF. Written as DNA, the CDR3 is TGCGCCAGCAGCCAAGATGATGGCGGGACAGGATTCCAGCCCCAGCATTTT.

The chain links TRBV28 to TRBJ1-5; no definite D call. This CDR3 comprises 13 residues. The germline V and J ends were trimmed by 3 bases and 2 bases, with 5 bases remaining between them. Germline V gene sequence: CDR1 MDHEN, CDR2 SYDVKM. The CDR3 DNA reads TGTGCCAGCAGTTTTAATCGCAATCAGCCCCAGCATTTT. The encoded protein is CASSFNRNQPQHF.

The chain combines TRBV7-2 with TRBJ2-5, with D possibly matching TRBD1 (6 bases). The CDR3 covers 15 residues. The germline gives CDR1 SGHTA, CDR2 FQGNSA. With 5 bases removed from V and 0 bases from J, the gap between germline ends came to 13 bases. CDR3 in amino acids: CASSPSRGNQETQYF. The CDR3 nucleotides are TGTGCCAGCAGCCCATCAAGGGGGAACCAAGAGACCCAGTACTTC.

The gene calls are TRBV7-2 and TRBJ2-1; 9 bases fit TRBD2. This CDR3 spans 15 amino acids. From germline, CDR1 is SGHTA and CDR2 FQGNSA. V was pared by 1 base and J by 9 bases, with 7 bases of the junction left unmatched. CDR3 residues: CASSLVAGGFPEQFF. The CDR3 DNA reads TGTGCCAGCAGCTTAGTGGCGGGGGGGTTCCCTGAGCAGTTCTTC.

This clone came up once. The chain recombines TRBV7-2 with TRBJ1-1; 12 nucleotides align to TRBD1. Losses at the gene ends were 0 bases for V and 1 base for J; bases not matched to a gene: 6. This CDR3 is built from 18 residues. CDR1 and CDR2 (germline): SGHTA, FQGNSA. The CDR3 here is CASSLAMGQGAKNTEAFF. DNA of the CDR3: TGTGCCAGCAGCTTAGCGATGGGACAGGGGGCGAAGAACACTGAAGCTTTCTTT.

This clone was observed a handful of times. The V and J genes are TRBV6-5 and TRBJ2-7, with TRBD1 as a possible D gene (5 bases). CDR3 size: 11 residues. The germline V gene encodes CDR1 MNHEY and CDR2 SVGAGI. V was trimmed by 8 bases and J by 7 bases, leaving 12 bases between them. The CDR3 reads CASSQGVEQYF. The CDR3 coding sequence is TGTGCCAGCTCGCAGGGCGTGGAGCAGTACTTC.

The chain carries TRBV6-1 and TRBJ2-7; D perhaps matches TRBD1 (5 bases). Trimming pared 1 base from V and 2 bases from J, leaving 12 bases between. The V gene's germline CDR1 is MNHNS and CDR2 SASEGT. The CDR3 covers 15 residues. Here the CDR3 DNA reads TGTGCCAGCAGTGAAGTGGCAGGGCCCCCCTACGAGCAGTACTTC. Amino acids: CASSEVAGPPYEQYF.

The rearrangement links TRBV29-1 to TRBJ1-1, with D maybe TRBD1 (6 bases). The CDR3 has 14 residues. V lost 6 bases to trimming and J lost 0 bases, with 14 bases between them. CDR1 and CDR2 from the germline V gene are SQVTM and ANQGSEA. DNA of the CDR3: TGCAGCGTGGGGGCCAGGGGCCTGAACACTGAAGCTTTCTTT. Translation gives CSVGARGLNTEAFF.

This chain's CDR3 is CSVELQGGGYTF. CDR3 sequence (DNA): TGCAGCGTTGAATTACAGGGTGGCGGCTACACCTTC. The chain links TRBV29-1 to TRBJ1-2, with D maybe TRBD1 (6 bases). The CDR3 runs to 12 residues. The ends were cut back, 2 bases at V and 8 bases at J, with 12 bases in the middle. Germline CDR1 and CDR2: SQVTM and ANQGSEA.

The V gene is TRBV18, the J gene TRBJ1-1; TRBD1 agrees at 8 bases. The ends lost 6 bases at V and 6 bases at J; junction bases unmatched: 9. The germline CDR1 and CDR2 sequences are KGHSH and LQKENI. This CDR3 has 14 residues. DNA of the CDR3: TGTGCCAGCTCTTTGCTCGACAGGGGATCTGAAGCTTTCTTT. Amino acid sequence: CASSLLDRGSEAFF.

The J gene is TRBJ2-3, the V gene TRBV10-2, with D maybe TRBD2 (5 bases). CDR3 length equals 13 residues. V lost 7 bases to trimming and J lost 3 bases, with 11 bases between them. The germline V gene has CDR1 WSHSY and CDR2 SAAADI. This CDR3 reads CASTAAATDTQYF. In nucleotides, the CDR3 is TGCGCCAGCACCGCAGCGGCGACAGATACGCAGTATTTT.

The CDR3 here is CTSRWGQLTPYEQYF. CDR3 bases: TGCACCAGCAGATGGGGGCAGCTGACTCCCTACGAGCAGTACTTC. V is TRBV1 and J is TRBJ2-7; the table gives TRBD1 as D, unverified against the DNA. TRBV1 is described as a pseudogene. This CDR3 is built from 15 residues.

The V call is TRBV7-2, the J call TRBJ1-4; TRBD1 matches at 8 bases. CDR1 and CDR2 from the germline V gene are SGHTA and FQGNSA. Losses at the gene ends were 5 bases for V and 8 bases for J; bases not matched to a gene: 13. CDR3 length equals 16 residues. The CDR3 reads CASSPTRTGLSEKLFF. The CDR3 DNA reads TGTGCCAGCAGCCCCACCCGGACAGGGCTGTCCGAAAAACTGTTTTTT. Filled out from reference TRBV7-2 and TRBJ1-4, the complete variable domain reads GAGVSQSPSNKVTEKGKDVELRCDPISGHTALYWYRQSLGQGLEFLIYFQGNSAPDKSGLPSDRFSAERTGGSVSTLTIQRTQQEDSAVYLCASSPTRTGLSEKLFFGSGTQLSVL.

The chain uses TRBV10-1 and TRBJ1-4; 7 bases are a match to TRBD1. V lost 3 bases and J lost 5; bases outside the gene matches: 6. The CDR3 has 15 amino acids. Germline V gives CDR1 WNHNN, CDR2 SYGVQD (reference sequence). The CDR3 loop reads CASSDSPGGNEKLFF. The CDR3 DNA sequence: TGCGCCAGCAGTGATAGCCCAGGGGGGAATGAAAAACTGTTTTTT.

This rearrangement joins TRBV29-1 to TRBJ2-5; D is unresolved. CDR1 is SQVTM and CDR2 is ANQGSEA in the germline V gene. V was shortened by 7 bases and J by 3 bases, with 12 bases between the two germline ends. This CDR3 is built from 12 residues. CDR3 sequence reads: CSALHLKETQYF. Written as DNA, the CDR3 is TGCAGCGCCTTACATCTTAAAGAGACCCAGTACTTC. The full variable domain, in which reference TRBV29-1 and TRBJ2-5 provide the parts outside the CDR3, is SAVISQKPSRDICQRGTSLTIQCQVDSQVTMMFWYRQQPGQSLTLIATANQGSEATYESGFVIDKFPISRPNLTFSTLTVSNMSPEDSSIYLCSALHLKETQYFGPGTRLLVL.

This clone was detected only a few times. The rearrangement joins TRBV6-6 to TRBJ1-5, with D unresolved. Germline values: CDR1 MNHNY, CDR2 SVGAGI (reference sequence). Trimming pared 5 bases from V and 4 bases from J, leaving 6 bases between. The CDR3 covers 12 residues. CDR3 region: CASSQWNQPQHF. In DNA form, the CDR3 reads TGTGCCAGCAGTCAGTGGAATCAGCCCCAGCATTTT.

CDR3 sequence reads: CASSEGQGFSDTQYF. The CDR3 nucleotides read TGTGCCAGCAGTGAAGGACAGGGTTTTTCAGATACGCAGTATTTT. The V and J genes are TRBV28 and TRBJ2-3, with 8 bases matching TRBD1. J lost 4 bases, V lost 5 bases, and 8 bases had no gene match. CDR1 MDHEN and CDR2 SYDVKM come from the germline V gene. CDR3 length: 15 residues.

This chain links TRBV2 with TRBJ1-2; 7 nucleotides align to TRBD1. After removal of 11 bases from V and 4 bases from J, the junction contained 13 bases not matched to a gene. This CDR3 has 14 residues. Germline lookup yields CDR1 SNHLY and CDR2 FYNNEI. CDR3 region: CAPRGDTGFYGYTF. CDR3 nucleotide sequence: TGTGCCCCCAGGGGGGACACTGGCTTCTATGGCTACACCTTC.

A few counts support this clone. The gene calls are TRBV30 and TRBJ1-4; 9 nucleotides match TRBD1. V lost 8 bases to trimming and J lost 8 bases; unmatched junction nucleotides: 6. The CDR3 extends over 12 amino acids. Germline V lookup: CDR1 GTSNPN, CDR2 SVGIG (reference sequence). The CDR3 is CAHGQGLEKLFF. Here the CDR3 DNA reads TGTGCCCACGGACAGGGGTTGGAAAAACTGTTTTTT.

The chain employs TRBV10-1 and TRBJ2-2; D perhaps matches TRBD2 (6 bases). V was cut by 3 bases and J by 3 bases, with 8 bases left in between. Germline CDR1 WNHNN, CDR2 SYGVQD (reference sequence). The CDR3 extends over 14 amino acids. The CDR3 DNA is TGCGCCAGCAGTGACCCGGGGGACACCGGGGAGCTGTTTTTT. Its translation: CASSDPGDTGELFF.

This sequence joins TRBV19 and TRBJ1-1; a possible D gene is TRBD1 (5 bases). Germline V gene lookup returns CDR1 LNHDA and CDR2 SQIVND (reference sequence). V was cut by 5 bases and J by 7 bases, with 20 bases left in between. CDR3 length equals 15 residues. CDR3 sequence: CASSWGAGILREAFF. The DNA of the CDR3 is TGTGCCAGTAGTTGGGGCGCAGGCATACTGCGTGAAGCTTTCTTT.

The CDR3 nucleotides read TGCGCCAGCAGCGTCACGACCGGGACTGACGGTTCACCCCTCCACTTT. This translates into CASSVTTGTDGSPLHF. The chain carries TRBV5-1 and TRBJ1-6; D possibly corresponds to TRBD1 (5 bases). CDR1 is SGHRS and CDR2 is YFSETQ in the germline V gene. The V end was cut by 4 bases, the J end by 9 bases, with 20 bases between. The CDR3 spans 16 residues.

The rearrangement joins TRBV6-5 to TRBJ2-5, with 14 bases matching TRBD2. The CDR3 length is 16 residues. Germline-derived CDR1 and CDR2 are MNHEY and SVGAGI. V dropped 4 bases and J dropped 2; count of bases not matched to a gene: 3. CDR3 protein: CASSSTSGGVQETQYF. DNA for the CDR3: TGTGCCAGCAGTTCGACTAGCGGGGGGGTACAAGAGACCCAGTACTTC.

The rearrangement joins TRBV5-1 to TRBJ2-1; D uncertain. Trimming removed 5 bases from V and 4 bases from J, with 13 bases in between. The germline V gene has CDR1 SGHRS and CDR2 YFSETQ. CDR3 length: 14 residues. The CDR3 is CASSSGQSYNEQFF. DNA for the CDR3: TGCGCCAGCAGTTCTGGGCAGTCTTACAATGAGCAGTTCTTC.

J is TRBJ1-2 and V is TRBV6-5; the D is unclear. Trimming stripped 6 bases from V and 8 bases from J, with 19 bases between. CDR3 length equals 14 residues. Looked up from germline, CDR1 is MNHEY and CDR2 is SVGAGI. The CDR3 DNA follows: TGTGCCAGCAGCCACACGGGTGATGAGGGAGGCTACACCTTC. Translation gives CASSHTGDEGGYTF.

The V call is TRBV7-9, the J call TRBJ2-7; 7 bases are shared with TRBD1. The CDR3 is made up of 14 amino acids. Germline V gene sequence: CDR1 SEHNR, CDR2 FQNEAQ (reference sequence). The J segment lost 0 bases and the V segment lost 4 bases, leaving 3 bases of the junction unmatched. The CDR3 coding sequence is TGTGCCAGCAGCTCATGGACAGGCTCCTACGAGCAGTACTTC. It translates to CASSSWTGSYEQYF. The full variable domain, its missing parts supplied by reference TRBV7-9 and TRBJ2-7, is DTGVSQNPRHKITKRGQNVTFRCDPISEHNRLYWYRQTLGQGPEFLTYFQNEAQLEKSRLLSDRFSAERPKGSFSTLEIQRTEQGDSAMYLCASSSWTGSYEQYFGPGTRLTVT.